This TCR beta chain comes out of a study of T cell changes during pregnancy in multiple sclerosis. Libraries were prepared by immunoSEQ multiplex PCR; TCRdb keeps only in-frame clonotypes and omits some of them. The sample yields around 62,000 clones, approximately 90% seen once. The receptor comes from a female donor with multiple sclerosis, enrolled in a pregnancy study. Sequencing used peripheral blood, obtained in the first trimester of pregnancy.

The CDR3 loop reads CASSLVGREGGDTQYF. CDR3 nucleotides: TGTGCCAGCAGCTTGGTGGGCCGGGAGGGGGGGGATACGCAGTATTTT. The J gene is TRBJ2-3, the V gene TRBV5-4; the match to TRBD2 covers 8 bases. The CDR3 has 16 residues. Germline V lookup: CDR1 SGHNT, CDR2 YYREEE (reference sequence). V shed 0 bases, J shed 6 bases, and the junction held 9 bases outside the gene matches.